These 10 T cell receptor beta chains came from one sample sequenced in a study of T cell responses to AZD1222 COVID-19 vaccine. Repertoires were generated with immunoSEQ multiplex PCR, while TCRdb's copy carries only in-frame clones and drops some. The sample includes 120,000 or so clones, 81% of them seen just once. Specimen: peripheral blood, collected on day 0 of AZD1222 vaccination. The receptor set was obtained from an adult in good health.

The V gene is TRBV2, the J gene TRBJ2-3; D is perhaps TRBD1 (6 bases). Germline CDR1 SNHLY, CDR2 FYNNEI. The CDR3 runs 16 residues. Between the trimmed V and J ends, which lost 5 bases and 1 base, there was a span of 16 bases. This chain's CDR3 is CASSKQGSPGTDTQYF. The CDR3 nucleotides read TGTGCCAGCAGTAAACAGGGTTCCCCGGGCACAGATACGCAGTATTTT.

This clone was observed a single time. V and J are TRBV19 and TRBJ2-1; 8 bases fit TRBD1. V dropped 5 bases and J dropped 0; count of bases not matched to a gene: 6. The germline V gene encodes CDR1 LNHDA and CDR2 SQIVND (reference sequence). CDR3 length equals 16 residues. CDR3 sequence reads: CASSSRTGYSYNEQFF. CDR3 nucleotide sequence: TGTGCCAGTAGTTCGAGGACAGGGTACTCCTACAATGAGCAGTTCTTC. The whole variable domain, filled in from reference TRBV19 and TRBJ2-1, reads DGGITQSPKYLFRKEGQNVTLSCEQNLNHDAMYWYRQDPGQGLRLIYYSQIVNDFQKGDIAEGYSVSREKKESFPLTVTSAQKNPTAFYLCASSSRTGYSYNEQFFGPGTRLTVL.

The genes are TRBV7-2 and TRBJ1-1; tentatively, D is TRBD1 (5 bases). Trimming shortened V by 1 base and J by 0 bases, and 18 bases separated the two germline ends. CDR3 length equals 18 residues. Germline loops: CDR1 SGHTA, CDR2 FQGNSA. CDR3: CASSLGRGGISMNTEAFF. As DNA, the CDR3 is TGTGCCAGCAGCTTAGGTCGGGGCGGGATCTCCATGAACACTGAAGCTTTCTTT. The entire variable domain, with the rest obtained from reference TRBV7-2 and TRBJ1-1, is as follows: GAGVSQSPSNKVTEKGKDVELRCDPISGHTALYWYRQSLGQGLEFLIYFQGNSAPDKSGLPSDRFSAERTGGSVSTLTIQRTQQEDSAVYLCASSLGRGGISMNTEAFFGQGTRLTVV.

The chain combines TRBV7-2 with TRBJ1-1; no clear D. The V gene's germline CDR1 is SGHTA and CDR2 FQGNSA. CDR3 length: 11 amino acids. The germline V and J ends were trimmed by 5 bases and 7 bases, with 8 bases remaining between them. DNA for the CDR3: TGTGCCAGCAGCCCCTACTATGAAGCTTTCTTT. This translates into CASSPYYEAFF.

This clone has only a few counts. The chain combines TRBV4-3 with TRBJ2-2; D uncertain. The CDR3 runs 15 residues. V lost 1 base and J lost 1, with 7 bases in between. CDR1 and CDR2 from the germline V gene are LGHNA and YSLEER. The CDR3: CASSQGRRNTGELFF. In DNA, the CDR3 is TGCGCCAGCAGCCAAGGACGGCGGAACACCGGGGAGCTGTTTTTT.

The chain is built from TRBV7-3 and TRBJ2-3, with D possibly being TRBD2 (6 bases). The CDR3 is 15 residues long. Germline V gene lookup returns CDR1 SGHTA and CDR2 FQGTGA. V was cut by 4 bases and J by 7 bases, with 18 bases left in between. The CDR3: CASSSTGDPVYTQYF. Written as DNA, the CDR3 is TGTGCCAGCAGCTCAACGGGGGACCCGGTCTATACGCAGTATTTT.

The V call is TRBV5-1, the J call TRBJ1-2; D not resolved. The V gene's germline CDR1 is SGHRS and CDR2 YFSETQ. The CDR3 runs to 14 residues. V was cut by 0 bases and J by 4 bases, with 10 bases left in between. This chain's CDR3 is CASSLGVGGYGYTF. DNA of the CDR3: TGCGCCAGCAGCTTGGGTGTGGGTGGCTATGGCTACACCTTC.

Written as DNA, the CDR3 is TGTGCCAGCAGCTTAGACAGGGGGCGAGGCAATCAGCCCCAGCATTTT. Translation: CASSLDRGRGNQPQHF. This chain uses TRBV7-2 with TRBJ1-5, with 9 bases that match TRBD1. V was pared by 1 base and J by 2 bases, with 3 bases of the junction left unmatched. The CDR3 runs to 16 residues. Germline V lookup: CDR1 SGHTA, CDR2 FQGNSA.

The V gene is TRBV3-1 (or the pseudogene TRBV3-2), the J gene TRBJ2-1; 8 nucleotides match TRBD2. Trimming at V came to 3 bases and at J to 1 base, leaving 8 bases not matched to a gene. The germline CDR1 and CDR2 sequences are LGHDT and YNNKEL (reference sequence). The CDR3 covers 17 residues. This CDR3 is CASSQGKGLGSYNEQFF. CDR3 sequence (DNA): TGTGCCAGCAGCCAGGGAAAGGGACTAGGGTCCTACAATGAGCAGTTCTTC.

Here the CDR3 reads CASSLFSVGGGNQPQHF. CDR3 bases: TGTGCCAGCAGCTTGTTCTCAGTGGGGGGAGGCAATCAGCCCCAGCATTTT. This chain connects TRBV5-4 to TRBJ1-5; maybe TRBD1 (5 bases). The CDR3 is 17 amino acids. Germline V gene data show CDR1 as SGHNT and CDR2 as YYREEE (reference sequence). Trimming took 1 base from V and 2 from J, leaving 16 bases between them.